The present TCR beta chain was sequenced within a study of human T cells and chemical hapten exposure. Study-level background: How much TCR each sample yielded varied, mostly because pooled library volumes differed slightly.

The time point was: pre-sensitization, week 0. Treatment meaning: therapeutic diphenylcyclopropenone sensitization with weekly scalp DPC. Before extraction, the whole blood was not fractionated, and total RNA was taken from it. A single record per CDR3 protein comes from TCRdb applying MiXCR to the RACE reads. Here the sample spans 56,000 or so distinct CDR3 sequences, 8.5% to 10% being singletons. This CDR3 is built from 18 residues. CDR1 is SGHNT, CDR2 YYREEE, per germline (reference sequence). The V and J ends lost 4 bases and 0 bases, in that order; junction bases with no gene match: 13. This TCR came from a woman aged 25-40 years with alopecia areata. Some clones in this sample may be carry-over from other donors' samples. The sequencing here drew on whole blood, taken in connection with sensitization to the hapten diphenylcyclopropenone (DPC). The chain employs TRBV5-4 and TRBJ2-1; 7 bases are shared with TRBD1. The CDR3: CASSIPGTDFLSYNEQFF. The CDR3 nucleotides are TGTGCCAGCAGCATTCCCGGGACAGATTTTCTCTCCTACAATGAGCAGTTCTTC.